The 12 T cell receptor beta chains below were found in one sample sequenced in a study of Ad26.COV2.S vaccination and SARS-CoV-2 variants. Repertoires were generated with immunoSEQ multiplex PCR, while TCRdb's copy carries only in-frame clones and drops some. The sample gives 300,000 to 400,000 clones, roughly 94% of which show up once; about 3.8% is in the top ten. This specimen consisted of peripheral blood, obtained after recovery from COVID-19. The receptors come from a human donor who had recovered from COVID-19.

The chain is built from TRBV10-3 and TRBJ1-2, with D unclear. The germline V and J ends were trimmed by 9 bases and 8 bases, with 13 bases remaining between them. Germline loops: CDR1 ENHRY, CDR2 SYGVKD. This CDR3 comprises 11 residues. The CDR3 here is CAIGGMRGYTF. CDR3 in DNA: TGTGCCATTGGAGGGATGCGGGGCTACACCTTC.

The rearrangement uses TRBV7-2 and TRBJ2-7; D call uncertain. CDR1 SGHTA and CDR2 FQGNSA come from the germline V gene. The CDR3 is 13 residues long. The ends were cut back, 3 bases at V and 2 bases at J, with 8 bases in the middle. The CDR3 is CASSFGEAYEQYF. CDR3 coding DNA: TGTGCCAGCAGCTTTGGAGAAGCCTACGAGCAGTACTTC.

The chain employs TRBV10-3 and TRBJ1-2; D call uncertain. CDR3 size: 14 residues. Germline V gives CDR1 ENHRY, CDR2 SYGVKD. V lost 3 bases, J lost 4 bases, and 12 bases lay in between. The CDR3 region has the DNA TGTGCCATCAGTGAAAGAGGTGGCTCCTATGGCTACACCTTC. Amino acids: CAISERGGSYGYTF.

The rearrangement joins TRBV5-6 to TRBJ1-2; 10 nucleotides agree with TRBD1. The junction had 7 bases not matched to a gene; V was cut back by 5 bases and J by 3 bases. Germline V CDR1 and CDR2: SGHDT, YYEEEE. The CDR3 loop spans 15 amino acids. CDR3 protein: CASSIGQGGYYGYTF. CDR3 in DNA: TGTGCCAGCAGTATAGGACAGGGGGGTTACTATGGCTACACCTTC.

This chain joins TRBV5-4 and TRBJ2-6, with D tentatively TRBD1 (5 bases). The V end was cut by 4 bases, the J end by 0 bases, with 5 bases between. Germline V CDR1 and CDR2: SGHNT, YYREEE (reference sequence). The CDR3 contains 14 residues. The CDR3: CASSDSSGANVLTF. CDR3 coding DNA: TGTGCCAGCAGCGACAGCTCTGGGGCCAACGTCCTGACTTTC.

CDR3 loop: CASSQVTGMEAKNIQYF. CDR3 nucleotide sequence: TGTGCCAGCAGCCAAGTAACCGGGATGGAGGCCAAAAACATTCAGTACTTC. V gene TRBV3-1 (or the pseudogene TRBV3-2) combines with J gene TRBJ2-4; TRBD2 might be the D (5 bases). Trimming took 1 base from V and 1 from J, leaving 14 bases between them. This CDR3 is 17 amino acids long. Germline V gene lookup returns CDR1 LGHDT and CDR2 YNNKEL (reference sequence).

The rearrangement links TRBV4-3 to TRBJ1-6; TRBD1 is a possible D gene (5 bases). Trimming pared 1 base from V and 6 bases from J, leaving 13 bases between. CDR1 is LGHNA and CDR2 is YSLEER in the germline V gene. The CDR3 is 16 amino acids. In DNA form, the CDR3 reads TGCGCCAGCAGCCAAGTTGGGACGACACTTAATTCACCCCTCCACTTT. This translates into CASSQVGTTLNSPLHF.

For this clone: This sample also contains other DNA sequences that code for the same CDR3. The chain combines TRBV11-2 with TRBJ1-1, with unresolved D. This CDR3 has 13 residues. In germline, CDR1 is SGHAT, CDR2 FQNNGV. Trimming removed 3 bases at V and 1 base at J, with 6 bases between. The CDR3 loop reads CASSFDRNTEAFF. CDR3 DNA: TGTGCCAGCAGCTTTGATAGGAACACTGAAGCTTTCTTT.

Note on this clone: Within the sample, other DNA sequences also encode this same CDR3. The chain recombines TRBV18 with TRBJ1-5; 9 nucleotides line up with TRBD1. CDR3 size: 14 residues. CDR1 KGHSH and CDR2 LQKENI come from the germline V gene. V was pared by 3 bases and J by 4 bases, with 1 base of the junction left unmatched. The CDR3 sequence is CASSPGQGNQPQHF. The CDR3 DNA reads TGTGCCAGCTCACCGGGACAGGGAAATCAGCCCCAGCATTTT.

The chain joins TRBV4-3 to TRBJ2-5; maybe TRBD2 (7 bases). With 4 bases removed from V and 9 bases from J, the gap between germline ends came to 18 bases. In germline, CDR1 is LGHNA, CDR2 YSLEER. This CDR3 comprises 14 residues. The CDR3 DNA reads TGCGCCAGCAGCCCCCTGGGGGGGAGGGGGTCCCAGTACTTC. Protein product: CASSPLGGRGSQYF.

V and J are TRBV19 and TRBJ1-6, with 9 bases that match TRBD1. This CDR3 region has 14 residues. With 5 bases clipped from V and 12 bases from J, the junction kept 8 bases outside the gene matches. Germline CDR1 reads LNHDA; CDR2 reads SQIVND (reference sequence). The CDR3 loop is CASSEGTGSRPLHF. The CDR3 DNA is TGTGCCAGTAGTGAGGGGACAGGGAGCAGACCCCTCCACTTT.

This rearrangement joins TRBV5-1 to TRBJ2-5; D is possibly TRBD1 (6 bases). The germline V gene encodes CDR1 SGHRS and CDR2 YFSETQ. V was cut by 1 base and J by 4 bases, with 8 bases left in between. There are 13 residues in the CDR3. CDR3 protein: CASSLTGPETQYF. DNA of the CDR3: TGCGCCAGCAGCTTGACAGGGCCAGAGACCCAGTACTTC.